This TCR beta chain stems from a study of blood T cells in healthy people across ages. Study outcomes and limitations: More naive CD4+ cells and higher diversity were found in long-lived than in aged donors.

This CDR3 has 14 amino acids. V lost 0 bases and J 3 bases, leaving 9 bases between the germline ends. Germline CDR1 LGHNA, CDR2 YSLEER. It was with a sample-barcoded 5' primer and a J-beta primer mix that a second PCR of roughly 7 to 12 cycles was run. Per sample, CDR3-containing paired-end reads numbered at least 3 million. Each CDR3 protein gets one entry after TCRdb re-called the 5' RACE reads with MiXCR. The table records hundreds of thousands of distinct CDR3 sequences, 62% of them present only once. This clonotype has more than one count but fewer than ten. Antigen specificity is unknown. The origin of this receptor is a man aged 25-45 years in good health. Material for sequencing was blood. The V and J genes are TRBV4-3 and TRBJ2-7; D gene uncertain. For the CDR3, the DNA is TGCGCCAGCAGCCAAGATATTGACGACTACGAGCAGTACTTC. Translated, it gives CASSQDIDDYEQYF.